This T cell receptor (beta chain) is from a study of blood T cell repertoires in COVID-19 (TCRdb year 2020). Regarding the research as a whole: Samples from collaborators originated in the United States, Italy and Spain and spanned both the acute and convalescent phases of COVID-19. Sample metadata almost always included a de-identified subject ID, COVID-19 status, age in years and sex. Deeply sampled blood TCRbeta repertoires from subjects exposed to, actively infected with, or recovered from COVID-19 were included in the dataset. Where available, HLA class I and class II types were obtained from metadata supplied by the sample provider rather than from assay-based typing. The repertoires were released in a freely available public database meant as a resource for research on the immune response to SARS-CoV-2. Samples were obtained from the ongoing ImmuneRACE study (first 160 participants) and from 1,254 subjects provided by 6 global collaborators. The prospective study material was composed of cDNA or gDNA derived from T cells, B-cell-depleted T cells, or PBMCs. Study-wide conclusions, independent of this receptor: The amount of clinical and demographic metadata varied by source and participant and was provided uncurated.

V drops 5 bases and J drops 4 bases, leaving 11 bases in between. CDR1 and CDR2 are drawn from the germline V gene (reference sequence): LNHDA, SQIVND. Reading from cysteine to phenylalanine, the CDR3 counts 14 amino acids. The sequence is cut down to CDR3 DNA, 42 bases in frame from base 1. As for this clone: There is no known antigen for this receptor. No base quality values were provided; no much bigger clone lies one nucleotide off.

The immunoSEQ Assay, a bias-controlled multiplex PCR, was used to amplify TCRbeta CDR3 regions from genomic DNA. The paper's data handling went like this. The number of nucleated cells in each sample was estimated from the amplification of reference gene primers within the assay. To quantify the absolute abundance of each unique TCRbeta CDR3 rearrangement, sequence reads were collapsed and filtered. For each sample, productive Simpson clonality was calculated by taking the square root of Simpson's diversity index across productive rearrangements. Imported from immuneACCESS, the table was reduced by TCRdb to in-frame sequences with V and J called. These copies leave out some clones; in studies compared against another copy, an unresolved V gene accounts for under half, and the cause of the remainder is not known. From that table come the V and J calls and clone size; the DNA was used to work out D and trimming. The sample has approximately 320,000 clones on record, around 90% of them singletons. Approximately 2.5% of the sample belongs to the ten largest clones.

Enrolling through a virtual design, the prospective study's participants ranged in age from roughly 18 to 89 years and lived across 24 United States geographic areas. To assign participants to cohorts, the prospective study relied on clinical history that participants themselves reported in a screening survey and a study questionnaire. For ImmuneRACE Cohort 3, a participant was defined as recovered based on two consecutive negative NP/OP PCR tests, clearance by a healthcare professional, or resolution of symptoms. In the prospective study, mobile phlebotomists collected whole blood, serum and a nasopharyngeal or oropharyngeal swab from each participant. Participants in the prospective study had the option to provide additional blood draws and questionnaires over a roughly 2-month period. Before DNA extraction, blood samples from the prospective study were shipped at room temperature or frozen.

The source of this sequence is a man in his 60s who had recovered from COVID-19. This receptor chain uses TRBV19 and TRBJ1-4; a confident D gene designation cannot be given. The sequenced sample consisted of PBMCs or T cells enriched from blood (not recorded which). The nucleotides are TGTGCCAGTAGTTTGAGGGCGGATAATGAAAAACTGTTTTTT. It translates to CASSLRADNEKLFF.